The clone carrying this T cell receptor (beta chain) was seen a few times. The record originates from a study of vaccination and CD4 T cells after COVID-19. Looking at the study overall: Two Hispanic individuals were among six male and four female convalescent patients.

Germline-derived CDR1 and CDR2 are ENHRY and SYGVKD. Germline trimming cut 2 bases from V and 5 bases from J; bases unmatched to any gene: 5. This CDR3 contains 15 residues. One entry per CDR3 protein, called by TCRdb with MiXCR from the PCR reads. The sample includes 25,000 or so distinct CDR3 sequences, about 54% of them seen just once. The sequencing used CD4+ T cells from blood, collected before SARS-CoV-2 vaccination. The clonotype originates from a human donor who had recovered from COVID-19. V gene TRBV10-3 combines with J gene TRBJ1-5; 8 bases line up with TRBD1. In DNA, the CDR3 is TGTGCCATCAGTGAGCCCGGGACAGGCTATCAGCCCCAGCATTTT. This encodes CAISEPGTGYQPQHF.